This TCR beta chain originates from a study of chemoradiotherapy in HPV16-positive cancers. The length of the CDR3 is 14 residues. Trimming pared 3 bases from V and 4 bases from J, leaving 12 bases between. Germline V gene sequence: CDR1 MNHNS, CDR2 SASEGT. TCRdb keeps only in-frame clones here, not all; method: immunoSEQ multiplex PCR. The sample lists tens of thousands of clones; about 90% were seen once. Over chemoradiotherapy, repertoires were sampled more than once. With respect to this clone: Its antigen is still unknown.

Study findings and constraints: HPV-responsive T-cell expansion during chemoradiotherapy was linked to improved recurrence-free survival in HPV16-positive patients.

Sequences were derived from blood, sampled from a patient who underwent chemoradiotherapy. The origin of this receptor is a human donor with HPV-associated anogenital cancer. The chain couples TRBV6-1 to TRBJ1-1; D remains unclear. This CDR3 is CASSEDTGFTEAFF. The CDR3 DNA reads TGTGCCAGCAGTGAGGATACGGGGTTCACTGAAGCTTTCTTT.